The clone carrying this T cell receptor beta chain was seen only once. Its antigen is currently unknown. This sample was taken from a study of cytomegalovirus exposure and HLA in healthy donors. This PCR relied on a set of 60 Vbeta primers and 13 Jbeta primers. Sequenced by immunoSEQ multiplex PCR; TCRdb stores in-frame clones only, minus some. The sample lists around 130,000 clones, roughly 79% occurring once. Germline CDR1 reads SNHLY; CDR2 reads FYNNEI. Trimming removed 7 bases from V and 3 bases from J; junction bases left unmatched: 10. The CDR3 runs to 15 residues. Points from the study as a whole: Usually a TCR sequence was rare, but some public TCRs were found in many donors.

This sequence joins TRBV2 and TRBJ1-1; TRBD1 agrees at 8 bases. Sequencing input: PBMCs. The TCR originated in a woman between 50 and 59 years old in good health and CMV-seronegative. The DNA of the CDR3 is TGTGCCAGCAAGACAGGGGAAGGGGTCTACACTGAAGCTTTCTTT. Its translation: CASKTGEGVYTEAFF.